These T cell receptor beta chains were read from a single sample in a study of metastatic and nonmetastatic thyroid tumors. Using MiXCR, TCRdb re-called clones from the PCR reads. The profile shows 35,000 to 50,000 clones, 9.5% to 13% of them singletons. The specimen sequenced was blood. These receptors originate from a male donor with papillary thyroid cancer or a benign thyroid nodule (not recorded which). Some clones in this sample may be carry-over from other donors' samples. Both conserved end residues are part of each CDR3. A D gene is named only where the DNA matches it firmly. Size values are once, few and many counts, or a class for expanded clones, and some rows have none.

J,size,V,D,CDR3,DNA
TRBJ2-2,many,TRBV12-3/TRBV12-4,.,CASSLRGELFF,TGTGCCAGCAGTCTCAGGGGGGAGCTGTTTTTT
TRBJ2-4,many,TRBV19,.,CASTGEGKNIQYF,TGTGCCAGTACGGGAGAGGGTAAAAACATTCAGTACTTC
TRBJ1-4,many,TRBV15,.,CATSSYQGSNEKLFF,TGTGCCACCAGCAGCTACCAGGGGTCTAATGAAAAACTGTTTTTT
TRBJ2-3,few,TRBV4-3,.,CASSQDRGTQYF,TGCGCCAGCAGCCAAGATAGAGGTACGCAGTATTTT
TRBJ2-3,many,TRBV6-4,TRBD2,CASSPGTSGDSDTQYF,TGTGCCAGCAGTCCCGGGACTAGCGGGGATTCGGATACGCAGTATTTT
TRBJ2-1,many,TRBV7-9,.,CASSGWRAIPYNEQFF,TGTGCCAGCAGCGGCTGGCGTGCAATACCCTACAATGAGCAGTTCTTC
TRBJ1-2,many,TRBV20-1,TRBD1,CSAPGTGKNGYTF,TGCAGTGCTCCCGGGACAGGGAAAAATGGCTACACCTTC
TRBJ2-5,many,TRBV10-3,.,CAIRREGAETQYF,TGTGCCATCAGGAGGGAGGGGGCAGAGACCCAGTACTTC
TRBJ2-1,few,TRBV3-1,TRBD1,CASSQGAGGYNEQFF,TGTGCCAGCAGCCAAGGGGCAGGGGGCTACAATGAGCAGTTCTTC
TRBJ2-5,many,TRBV28,TRBD1,CASSPTGVRETQYF,TGTGCCAGCAGTCCGACAGGGGTCAGGGAGACCCAGTACTTC
TRBJ2-5,many,TRBV7-2,.,CASSLVGGQETQYF,TGTGCCAGCAGCTTAGTTGGCGGTCAAGAGACCCAGTACTTC
TRBJ1-2,many,TRBV12-5,.,CASGDGGPGYTF,TGTGCTAGTGGGGACGGGGGGCCTGGCTACACCTTC
TRBJ2-1,many,TRBV6-2/TRBV6-3,.,CASSFAVSSYNEQFF,TGTGCCAGCAGTTTTGCGGTAAGCTCCTACAATGAGCAGTTCTTC
TRBJ2-1,few,TRBV6-1,.,CATQPAYSYNGQFF,TGTGCCACGCAACCAGCGTACTCCTACAATGGGCAGTTCTTC
TRBJ2-3,many,TRBV7-9,.,CASSPRPWDGQYF,TGTGCCAGCAGCCCGCGGCCTTGGGATGGGCAGTATTTT
TRBJ2-7,medium-sized,TRBV28,.,CASSHDLFMNTYEQYF,TGTGCCAGCAGCCACGACCTTTTCATGAATACCTACGAGCAGTACTTC
TRBJ2-3,medium-sized,TRBV6-1,TRBD2,CASSSVSGSRDTQYF,TGTGCCAGCAGTTCAGTAAGCGGGAGTCGGGATACGCAGTATTTT
TRBJ2-5,many,TRBV7-9,.,CASSLAPLRSQETQYF,TGTGCCAGCAGCTTGGCTCCCTTGAGGTCGCAGGAGACCCAGTACTTC
TRBJ2-3,many,TRBV27,.,CASSLQGNNPSTDTQYF,TGTGCCAGCAGTTTACAGGGGAACAACCCTAGCACAGATACGCAGTATTTT
TRBJ2-7,many,TRBV7-2,.,CASSLGPLDEQYF,TGTGCCAGCAGCCTGGGACCCCTCGACGAGCAGTACTTC
TRBJ1-1,.,TRBV30,TRBD1,CAWTRGPPGAFF,TGTGCCTGGACGAGGGGGCCCCCTGGGGCTTTCTTT
TRBJ1-5,few,TRBV6-2/TRBV6-3,.,CASSYSTGQPQHF,TGTGCCAGCAGTTACTCGACCGGTCAGCCCCAGCATTTT
TRBJ2-1,many,TRBV14,TRBD2,CASSQYSGDYNEQFF,TGTGCCAGCAGCCAGTATAGCGGGGATTACAATGAGCAGTTCTTC
TRBJ2-7,.,TRBV18,.,CASSRRQQGGSYEQYF,TGTGCCAGCTCACGCCGACAACAGGGCGGCTCCTACGAGCAGTACTTC
TRBJ2-7,medium-sized,TRBV12-3/TRBV12-4,.,CASDRGQSSYEQYF,TGTGCCAGCGACCGGGGCCAGAGCTCCTACGAGCAGTACTTC
TRBJ2-7,.,TRBV5-1,.,CASSSVQYEQYF,TGCGCCAGCAGCTCCGTGCAGTACGAGCAGTACTTC
TRBJ2-1,many,TRBV6-6,TRBD1,CASSYGSGQGYNEQFF,TGTGCCAGCAGTTACGGGTCGGGACAGGGGTACAATGAGCAGTTCTTC
TRBJ2-2,many,TRBV29-1,.,CSVVPGQNTGELFF,TGCAGCGTCGTCCCGGGACAGAACACCGGGGAGCTGTTTTTT
TRBJ2-1,few,TRBV6-5,.,CASSYSRGGPYNEQFF,TGTGCCAGCAGTTACTCTAGGGGGGGACCCTACAATGAGCAGTTCTTC
TRBJ1-3,many,TRBV2,TRBD1,CASSSQGTLGNTIYF,TGTGCCAGCAGTTCACAGGGGACGCTTGGAAACACCATATATTTT
TRBJ2-1,many,TRBV19,TRBD2,CASSIAAGGNEQFF,TGTGCCAGTAGTATAGCGGCGGGAGGCAATGAGCAGTTCTTC
TRBJ1-5,many,TRBV20-1,TRBD1,CSAPDRVNQPQHF,TGCAGTGCTCCAGACAGGGTCAATCAGCCCCAGCATTTT
TRBJ2-7,many,TRBV14,TRBD1,CASSHVQGAVYEQYF,TGTGCCAGCAGCCACGTACAGGGGGCTGTCTACGAGCAGTACTTC
TRBJ1-1,many,TRBV28,TRBD1,CASSLNPGQGATEAFF,TGTGCCAGCAGTTTAAACCCGGGACAGGGCGCGACTGAAGCTTTCTTT
TRBJ1-1,many,TRBV6-1,.,CASKYRDGSDTEAFF,TGTGCCAGCAAGTACAGGGATGGGAGTGACACTGAAGCTTTCTTT
TRBJ2-7,many,TRBV5-1,.,CASSTGLTQHEQYF,TGCGCCAGCAGCACGGGTTTGACCCAGCACGAGCAGTACTTC
TRBJ1-6,medium-sized,TRBV6-2/TRBV6-3,.,CASSLPGTTPLHF,TGTGCCAGCAGTCTACCAGGGACTACACCCCTCCACTTT
TRBJ2-1,many,TRBV7-7,.,CASALGGASYNEQFF,TGTGCTAGCGCCTTGGGGGGAGCGTCCTACAATGAGCAGTTCTTC
TRBJ1-3,.,TRBV18,.,CASSPNGFSGNTIYF,TGTGCCAGCTCACCGAACGGATTCTCTGGAAACACCATATATTTT
TRBJ2-1,few,TRBV10-2,TRBD2,CASSESSGLAVYNEQFF,TGCGCCAGCAGTGAGTCGAGTGGACTAGCGGTATACAATGAGCAGTTCTTC
TRBJ1-4,many,TRBV16,TRBD1,CASSGTSARGELFF,TGTGCCAGCAGCGGTACGTCCGCCAGGGGGGAACTGTTTTTT
TRBJ2-7,few,TRBV5-6,TRBD1,CASSSGPQTGALTYEQYF,TGTGCCAGCAGCTCCGGTCCTCAAACAGGGGCTTTAACCTACGAGCAGTACTTC
TRBJ2-7,few,TRBV6-2/TRBV6-3,TRBD1,CASSRAWTGCEQYF,TGTGCCAGCAGTCGTGCTTGGACAGGGTGCGAGCAGTACTTC
TRBJ1-6,many,TRBV2,.,CASSDGSGDNSPLHF,TGTGCCAGCAGTGATGGTTCGGGGGATAATTCACCCCTCCACTTT
TRBJ2-3,many,TRBV27,TRBD2,CASRGLATDTQYF,TGTGCCAGCAGAGGACTAGCCACAGATACGCAGTATTTT
TRBJ2-2,many,TRBV20-1,.,CSAGLGAWAGELFF,TGCAGTGCCGGGTTAGGGGCTTGGGCCGGGGAGCTGTTTTTT
TRBJ2-2,.,TRBV6-2/TRBV6-3,TRBD2,CAITLAGGRTGELFF,TGTGCCATCACCCTAGCGGGAGGGCGAACCGGGGAGCTATTTTTT
TRBJ2-5,few,TRBV5-4,.,CASSGGPGGETQYF,TGTGCCAGCAGCGGGGGGCCCGGGGGAGAGACCCAGTACTTC
TRBJ1-4,many,TRBV30,.,CAWSGGGEKLFF,TGTGCCTGGAGTGGGGGAGGCGAGAAACTGTTTTTT